The next 7 T cell receptor beta chains were all read from a single sample in a study of blood T cell repertoires in COVID-19 (TCRdb year 2020). The library was produced with the immunoSEQ multiplex PCR assay. The table comes from immuneACCESS by way of TCRdb, which keeps in-frame sequences with V and J called. Part of the clones is missing from these tables; in studies checked, under half for an unresolved V gene and the rest for unknown reasons. The sample profile shows about 410,000 clones; 75% to 90% of them were found once. The ten largest clones take up 1.4% to 1.5% of the sample. The sample was peripheral blood. The receptors were sampled from a woman in her 30s with active or convalescent COVID-19.

This clone was found a few times. Relative to the germline gene, one junction end is altered; a read error may explain this. The chain joins TRBV12-3 or TRBV12-4 to TRBJ1-2; TRBD1 is a possible D gene (5 bases). The CDR3 totals 11 residues. The CDR3 protein is CASSYQGPKSF. In DNA, the CDR3 is TGTGCCAGCAGTTATCAGGGCCCTAAATCCTTC.

The chain carries TRBV5-6 and TRBJ2-3; 12 bases align to TRBD2. After removal of 2 bases from V and 2 bases from J, the junction contained 3 bases not matched to a gene. Germline loops: CDR1 SGHDT, CDR2 YYEEEE. The CDR3 has 16 residues. The CDR3 nucleotides are TGTGCCAGCAGCTTTGGACTAGCGGGGATCACAGATACGCAGTATTTT. Translation: CASSFGLAGITDTQYF.

The chain joins TRBV5-1 to TRBJ1-2, with 9 bases matching TRBD1. The CDR3 totals 13 residues. The V gene end was trimmed by 4 bases and the J gene end by 7 bases; junction bases not matched to a gene: 5. Germline CDR1 is SGHRS and CDR2 is YFSETQ. CDR3 residues: CASSVGQGSGYTF. In nucleotides, the CDR3 is TGCGCCAGCAGCGTGGGACAGGGTTCTGGCTACACCTTC.

V is TRBV4-1 and J is TRBJ2-1, with no clear D. V was clipped by 8 bases and J by 7 bases, with 18 bases between them. Germline CDR1 is MGHRA and CDR2 is YSYEKL. The CDR3 is made up of 14 amino acids. This CDR3 reads CASGLASELNEQFF. The CDR3, as DNA: TGCGCCAGCGGCTTAGCTAGTGAGTTGAATGAGCAGTTCTTC.

This sequence joins TRBV6-5 and TRBJ1-1, with D possibly TRBD1 on 6 matching bases. The CDR3 is made up of 12 amino acids. Looked up from germline, CDR1 is MNHEY and CDR2 is SVGAGI. V dropped 6 bases and J dropped 1 base, with 6 bases sitting between them. CDR3 bases: TGTGCCAGCAGGACAGGGAACACTGAAGCTTTCTTT. Its protein is CASRTGNTEAFF.

The chain couples TRBV10-3 to TRBJ2-2; 7 nucleotides agree with TRBD2. This CDR3 region has 14 residues. V lost 2 bases, J lost 5 bases, and 2 bases stayed unmatched. Looked up from germline, CDR1 is ENHRY and CDR2 is SYGVKD. CDR3 sequence (DNA): TGTGCCATCAGTGAGCAGGGAGGGACCGGGGAGCTGTTTTTT. Translation: CAISEQGGTGELFF.

The chain combines TRBV2 with TRBJ2-7; D ambiguous. Germline V gene lookup returns CDR1 SNHLY and CDR2 FYNNEI. The V end was cut by 4 bases, the J end by 2 bases, with 6 bases between. CDR3 length: 12 residues. CDR3 sequence (DNA): TGTGCCAGCAGTGTCGCTACCTACGAGCAGTACTTC. Amino acids: CASSVATYEQYF.